This T cell receptor (beta chain) was observed in a study of PD-L1 blockade in urothelial cancer (dated by TCRdb to about 2017). Study-level background: All patients started therapy in the mid-2010s and received atezolizumab 1,200 mg intravenously every 3 weeks. Twenty-five of 29 patients were males with bladder-origin urothelial cancer, and about 65% of the roughly 30 reported a prior smoking history. Patients had an ECOG performance status of 0 or 1 and had received between 0 and 3 prior chemotherapy regimens. Blood samples were analyzed at two time points: 3 weeks after treatment start (second dose) and 6 weeks after treatment start. Blood samples gave a median of around 130,000 T cells and tens of thousands of unique TCRs, with a median clonality of 0.080. The study was an exploratory multi-omic analysis of somatic, immune and clinical correlates of response to PD-L1 blockade with atezolizumab in urothelial cancer. Pretreatment tumor samples, along with matched peripheral blood collected serially before and after atezolizumab treatment, underwent TCR sequencing. Durable clinical benefit was defined as progression-free survival longer than 6 months, and TCR features were also tested against progression-free and overall survival. In the same patients, whole exome sequencing and RNA sequencing of pretreatment tumors were performed in addition to TCR sequencing. Eight or nine patients reached durable clinical benefit, while some 19 patients did not. Some 30 patients had pretreatment blood TCR-seq, approximately 24 had at least one posttreatment blood collection, and approximately 24 had tumor TCR-seq.

Concerning this clone: What antigen it recognizes has not been identified. Base quality data are lacking; no much larger clone is found one base away.

What the authors observed across the whole study: Because of the small sample size (n ≈ 29) and the many exploratory analyses performed, the results are intended to be regarded as hypothesis-generating. Patients with durable benefit showed greater expansion of tumor-associated TCR clones in peripheral blood 3 weeks after starting treatment (n ≈ 21, p = 0.022). Improved progression-free and overall survival was found to be associated with pretreatment peripheral blood TCR clonality below the median.

CDR1 and CDR2 (SGHTA, FQGNSA) derive from the germline V gene. V lost 4 bases and J lost 2 bases; the stretch between them is 11 bases long. The CDR3 covers 14 residues, taking in both the cysteine and the phenylalanine. Only the CDR3 DNA stays, 42 bases, in frame from base 1. Synthetic TCR analog templates were spiked into each PCR to estimate absolute template abundance from read counts. The immunoSEQ assay used bias-controlled V and J gene primers to amplify TCRbeta CDR3 regions from genomic DNA. Sequencing of rearranged TCRbeta segments was done at approximately 20X coverage. Per the original workflow: Clustering was used to correct sequencing errors, and CDR3s were annotated against IMGT so that V, D and J genes could be assigned. Out-of-frame and stop-codon sequences were excluded, and only productive TCRbeta rearrangements were used in downstream analyses. Clonality was calculated as one minus the Shannon entropy normalized by the log of the number of unique productive sequences. Clones differing between time points or between blood and tumor were identified using Fisher's exact test with Benjamini-Hochberg correction, with an adjusted p below 0.01 applied as the threshold. TCRdb provides this immuneACCESS table in a form limited to in-frame rearrangements. Some clones are lacking; in checked studies, under half of them reflect an unresolved V gene, and why the rest are absent is not known. The V and J calls and clone size are taken from that table; D and trimming were inferred from the DNA. Present in this sample are 29,000 or so clones, 87% of which were seen just once. Roughly 3.1% of the sample lies in the top ten.

A cohort of 25 to 30 patients with locally advanced or metastatic urothelial carcinoma, treated at Memorial Sloan Kettering on a trial protocol, was included. Peripheral blood mononuclear cells were collected pretreatment and during treatment, with between 1 and 8 total time points obtained per patient. The Qiagen DNeasy Blood extraction kit was used to purify genomic DNA from total PBMCs and tumor samples. Collected pretreatment and during treatment, PBMCs were isolated and stored as previously described. The sequence derives from a man in his fifties or sixties with urothelial cancer. The chain is assembled from TRBV7-2 and TRBJ1-2, and perhaps TRBD1 as D gene, on 6 matching bases. This material consisted of PBMCs, taken around atezolizumab (anti-PD-L1) treatment. The CDR3 here reads CASSSRGRNYGYTF. The DNA sequence is as follows: TGTGCCAGCAGCTCCAGGGGCCGAAACTATGGCTACACCTTC.